The present TCR beta chain was sequenced within a study of early T cells in non-severe SARS-CoV-2 infection. TCRdb reprocessed the 5' RACE reads with MiXCR, giving one entry per CDR3 protein. There are around 64,000 distinct CDR3 sequences in the sample; roughly 12% occur only once, and roughly 6% lies in the top ten. This CDR3 is 12 amino acids long. Trimming removed 8 bases from V and 5 bases from J, with 12 bases in between. Looked up from germline, CDR1 is LGHNT and CDR2 is FRNRAP. This clonotype appeared a few times. Sequenced input: whole blood. The genes are TRBV12-5 and TRBJ1-1, with unresolved D. The receptor comes from an adult who was a healthcare worker with PCR-confirmed SARS-CoV-2 infection or an uninfected control (not recorded which). The CDR3 protein is CASSSAGTEAFF. The CDR3 nucleotides read TGTGCTAGTTCTTCAGCGGGTACTGAAGCTTTCTTT.